This is a list of T cell receptor beta chains from one sample in a study of shared clonotypes between healthy human individuals. The table came from immunoSEQ multiplex PCR; TCRdb's copy has only in-frame clones and leaves some out. The sample gives roughly 2.6 million clones, approximately 90% of which show up once; about 0.13% is in the top ten. Sequenced sample: naive CD4+ T cells sorted from blood. These receptors were obtained from a man between 18 and 29 years old in good health. Both conserved end residues are part of each CDR3. D genes are given only for firm matches. Rows may omit the clone size; those that give it use once, few, many or a size class.

D,V,size,J,CDR3,DNA
NA,TRBV12-5,NA,TRBJ1-1,CASGGRGFDTEAFF,TGTGCTAGTGGGGGGAGGGGATTTGACACTGAAGCTTTCTTT
NA,TRBV10-3,NA,TRBJ2-7,CAISRATTYEQYF,TGTGCCATCAGCCGTGCGACGACCTACGAGCAGTACTTC
NA,TRBV10-3,once,TRBJ1-4,CAISESIGSGEKLFF,TGTGCCATCAGTGAGTCGATAGGTTCGGGTGAAAAACTGTTTTTT
NA,TRBV2,NA,TRBJ1-1,CASVATGPNEAFF,TGTGCCAGCGTGGCCACGGGACCGAACGAAGCTTTCTTT
TRBD1,TRBV10-3,NA,TRBJ1-4,CAISGGTGGEKLFF,TGTGCCATCAGTGGGGGGACAGGGGGTGAAAAACTGTTTTTT
NA,TRBV18,NA,TRBJ2-3,CASSPRLVVTDTQYF,TGTGCCAGCTCACCACGTCTAGTGGTCACAGATACGCAGTATTTT
NA,TRBV7-2,NA,TRBJ2-7,CASTFIAAVYEQYF,TGTGCCAGCACCTTCATTGCAGCCGTTTACGAGCAGTACTTC
TRBD2,TRBV28,NA,TRBJ2-1,CASSRTSGDYNEQFF,TGTGCCAGCAGTCGTACTAGCGGGGACTACAATGAGCAGTTCTTC
TRBD2,TRBV4-3,NA,TRBJ2-5,CASSLLAGETQYF,TGCGCCAGCAGCCTACTAGCGGGAGAGACCCAGTACTTC
TRBD2,TRBV18,few,TRBJ2-7,CASSPLAGGLEQYF,TGTGCCAGCTCACCGCTAGCGGGAGGGTTGGAGCAGTACTTC
TRBD1,TRBV6-6,NA,TRBJ2-2,CASSLGQGNGELFF,TGTGCCAGCAGTCTGGGACAGGGTAACGGGGAGCTGTTTTTT
TRBD2,TRBV7-9,NA,TRBJ2-5,CASSSSTSLAGGPLTQYF,TGTGCCAGCAGCTCTAGCACCTCTTTGGCGGGGGGCCCCCTCACCCAGTACTTC